The rows below give T cell receptor beta chains drawn from one sample of a study of monozygotic twins with inflammatory bowel disease. TCRdb re-called the 5' RACE reads and gives one entry per CDR3 protein, without DNA. With more than 300,000 distinct CDR3 sequences in the sample, the ten largest clones hold 2% to 3%. Sequencing was performed on blood. The source of these receptors is a human donor with ulcerative colitis or Crohn's disease, or a healthy co-twin of an affected twin (not recorded which). CDR3s include the opening cysteine and the closing phenylalanine or tryptophan. Each record gives: J gene, V gene, CDR3 protein.

TRBJ2-7 TRBV20-1 CSARDWDVAGEQYF
TRBJ1-2 TRBV20-1 CSASPGRHDGYTF
TRBJ1-5 TRBV7-9 CASSLGRRNQPQHF
TRBJ1-2 TRBV24-1 CATSDSGRDTNYGYTF
TRBJ2-5 TRBV4-3 CASSPRTGRLGETQYF
TRBJ2-1 TRBV7-3 CASSLIQGGSNEQFF
TRBJ2-2 TRBV4-1 CASSQEPGQITGELFF
TRBJ2-7 TRBV14 CASSQEVNRRAYEQYF
TRBJ1-4 TRBV3-1 CASSPSRANEKLFF
TRBJ2-3 TRBV5-1 CASSRRTDTQYF
TRBJ2-6 TRBV24-1 CATSDITGSGANVLTF
TRBJ1-3 TRBV9 CASSVDGHLGNTIYF
TRBJ2-3 TRBV11-2 CASSYTQRASTDTQYF